Below are 4 T cell receptor beta chains sequenced from a single sample in a study of T cell repertoires in cytomegalovirus infection. TCRdb analysed the reads with MiXCR anew, one entry per CDR3 protein. The table lists 150,000 to 200,000 distinct CDR3 sequences, roughly 27% of them singletons, with roughly 31% in the top ten. Sequences were obtained from PBMCs. The source of these receptors is a human donor in good health (CMV status not recorded). Some clones in this sample may be carry-over from other donors' samples.

The rearrangement uses TRBV11-2 and TRBJ1-4; a possible D gene is TRBD1 (6 bases). Trimming took off 5 bases at V and 8 bases at J, with 21 bases between the two ends. The CDR3 runs 16 residues. CDR1 and CDR2 (germline): SGHAT, FQNNGV. The CDR3 sequence is CASSIDTGHSGEKLFF. In DNA, the CDR3 is TGTGCCAGCAGCATCGATACGGGACATAGTGGGGAAAAACTGTTTTTT.

The chain uses TRBV7-9 and TRBJ1-1, with 7 bases identical to TRBD1. The CDR3 has 14 residues. The germline gives CDR1 SEHNR, CDR2 FQNEAQ (reference sequence). Trimming removed 5 bases from V and 7 bases from J; junction bases left unmatched: 10. CDR3 loop: CASSPIRGDLEAFF. CDR3 nucleotides: TGTGCCAGCAGCCCAATCAGGGGGGACCTTGAAGCTTTCTTT.

This clonotype occurred a few times. This chain uses TRBV19 with TRBJ2-5, with 11 positions matching TRBD2. This CDR3 spans 16 amino acids. The germline gives CDR1 LNHDA, CDR2 SQIVND (reference sequence). The V gene end was trimmed by 4 bases and the J gene end by 1 base; junction bases not matched to a gene: 5. In nucleotides, the CDR3 is TGTGCCAGTAGTAGTTGGGGACTAGCGGTCCAAGAGACCCAGTACTTC. Translating it yields CASSSWGLAVQETQYF.

Concerning this clonotype itself: This sequence may be a read error, since a much larger clone differs from it by one base. The rearrangement links TRBV7-2 to TRBJ2-7; D call uncertain. This CDR3 comprises 13 residues. V was pared by 2 bases and J by 2 bases, with 7 bases between. In germline, CDR1 is SGHTA, CDR2 FQGNSA. DNA of the CDR3: TGTGCCAGCAGCTTATTAGTAGCCTACGAGCAGTACTTC. Protein: CASSLLVAYEQYF.